Sequencing of this T cell receptor (beta chain) was carried out in a study of T cells expressing NK-cell markers. Turning to the study itself: Seven donors tested HCMV-seropositive and one tested seronegative among the eight sequenced.

This CDR3 comprises 14 residues. Germline V gene lookup returns CDR1 MNHEY and CDR2 SMNVEV (reference sequence). About this clonotype itself: Its matching antigen is unknown.

Researchers built TCR beta cDNA using 5'RACE template switching with UMIs. TCRdb reprocessed the 5' RACE reads and reports one entry per CDR3 protein, with no DNA. The sample's table shows tens of thousands of distinct CDR3 sequences. Broader study findings: These clonotypes also led the CD3+CD56-NKG2C+ fraction in several donors.

This clonotype was obtained from a woman aged 18 to 69 in good health. Sequencing was carried out using blood T cells: a sorted CD56 or NKG2C T cell subset, CD4+ or CD8+ T cells, or bulk PBMC T cells (not recorded which). The chain recombines TRBV27 with TRBJ2-7; TCRdb lists TRBD1, though no DNA is available to test this call. CDR3 residues: CASSTPTGRYEQYF.